This T cell receptor beta chain emerged from a study of OX40 agonist ivuxolimab in advanced cancers. Profiling relied on immunoSEQ multiplex PCR, and the TCRdb table lists in-frame clones only, not all of them. The sample holds almost 80,000 clones; roughly 80% are singletons and the top ten take 0.35% to 0.5%. Between the trimmed V and J ends, which lost 0 bases and 3 bases, there was a span of 7 bases. The CDR3 runs to 14 residues. Germline lookup yields CDR1 MGHDK and CDR2 SYGVNS. The sample here was CD4+ or CD8+ T cells sorted from blood, taken in a trial of the OX40 agonist ivuxolimab. The sequence was obtained from an adult with an advanced solid tumor such as melanoma, head and neck, liver or kidney cancer. The V gene is TRBV25-1, the J gene TRBJ2-3, with no clear D. This chain's CDR3 is CASSEYGVTDTQYF. For the CDR3, the DNA is TGTGCCAGCAGTGAATATGGGGTTACAGATACGCAGTATTTT.